Listed below are T cell receptor beta chains from one sample, sequenced in a study of long-term antiretroviral therapy in people with HIV. Using immunoSEQ multiplex PCR, the repertoire was profiled, and TCRdb retains in-frame clones only, with some absent. The repertoire has 17,000 or so clones, 60% to 85% of them found once; the top ten carry about 16%. Sample: unsorted PBMCs, taken approximately 2.2 years before starting antiretroviral therapy. The receptors come from a man younger than 45 with HIV. CDR3s include the opening cysteine and the closing phenylalanine or tryptophan. The order of the fields is V gene, CDR3 protein.

V gene: TRBV2; CDR3 protein: CASRTLGLAGGHNEQFF
V gene: TRBV30; CDR3 protein: CAWKQGTYEQYF
V gene: TRBV2; CDR3 protein: CASRGQDTDTQYF
V gene: TRBV7-9; CDR3 protein: CASSLDRTGVSPLHF
V gene: TRBV19; CDR3 protein: CASSLGTGTSGNTIYF
V gene: TRBV19; CDR3 protein: CASSIREETQYF
V gene: TRBV28; CDR3 protein: CASSLEGGSGANVLTF
V gene: TRBV2; CDR3 protein: CASSESRLAGGPFQETQYF
V gene: TRBV9; CDR3 protein: CASSVGGSESDTQYF
V gene: TRBV27; CDR3 protein: CATRGGKETQYF
V gene: TRBV5-8; CDR3 protein: CASSAQADQPQHF
V gene: TRBV11-2; CDR3 protein: CASSPTTLTSGAHTGELFF
V gene: TRBV7-6; CDR3 protein: CASSPGERGSYEQYF
V gene: TRBV6-1; CDR3 protein: CASSAGTQSNQPQHF
V gene: TRBV27; CDR3 protein: CASSLNPPGSYGYTF
V gene: TRBV11-2; CDR3 protein: CASSLPHIYYEQYF
V gene: TRBV5-1; CDR3 protein: CASSDGGVNSFSPLHF
V gene: TRBV7-3; CDR3 protein: CASGIANTGELFF
V gene: TRBV28; CDR3 protein: CASGQGASYGYTF
V gene: TRBV29-1; CDR3 protein: CSVRTGMETQYF
V gene: TRBV18; CDR3 protein: CASSPDHNEQFF
V gene: TRBV25-1; CDR3 protein: CASRRGQGREAFF
V gene: TRBV27; CDR3 protein: CASSLYSRDPTFF
V gene: TRBV5-1; CDR3 protein: CASRLAGRSTDTQYF
V gene: TRBV30; CDR3 protein: CAWSVLAGGPGAKNIQYF
V gene: TRBV6-6; CDR3 protein: CASSYGGVYEQYF
V gene: TRBV6-5; CDR3 protein: CASREQGAGGYTF
V gene: TRBV4-1; CDR3 protein: CASSQEFPETEAFF
V gene: TRBV5-1; CDR3 protein: CASRMSRGTSDVEQYF
V gene: TRBV7-6; CDR3 protein: CASSLGGGTGDTEAFF
V gene: TRBV6-6; CDR3 protein: CASSYSQGAIEAFF
V gene: TRBV13; CDR3 protein: CASSLAPAGRMNTEAFF
V gene: TRBV5-1; CDR3 protein: CASSLTVGQSYEQYF
V gene: TRBV15; CDR3 protein: CATSRWQHYEQYF
V gene: TRBV9; CDR3 protein: CASSVESGAYNEQFF
V gene: TRBV27; CDR3 protein: CASSSTGGGGYTF
V gene: TRBV9; CDR3 protein: CASSVGSGSYNEQFF
V gene: TRBV4-2; CDR3 protein: CASSQAGELFF
V gene: TRBV7-6; CDR3 protein: CASSLDLGVAGNTIYF
V gene: TRBV6-6; CDR3 protein: CASRNRGPLEQYF
V gene: TRBV6-5; CDR3 protein: CATEGSGELFF
V gene: TRBV13; CDR3 protein: CASSLVSWRDTDTQYF